This passage covers 26 T cell receptor beta chains from one sample sequenced in a study of shared clonotypes between healthy human individuals. CD8 cells classed as naive were CD45RO-negative and positively selected for CCR7, excluding terminally differentiated effector memory CD45RA+ cells. Some clones are missing from TCRdb's copy, which holds only in-frame ones; the method was immunoSEQ multiplex PCR. The sample includes about 700,000 clones, around 90% of them seen just once. Sequenced input: naive CD8+ T cells sorted from blood. These TCRs come from a man aged 30 to 45 in good health.

The chain joins TRBV6-5 to TRBJ2-7; D is unclear. The V end was cut by 9 bases, the J end by 5 bases, with 11 bases between. CDR3 length: 11 amino acids. Germline lookup yields CDR1 MNHEY and CDR2 SVGAGI. This CDR3 is CASSGFDEQYF. CDR3 nucleotide sequence: TGTGCCAGTTCAGGCTTTGACGAGCAGTACTTC.

J is TRBJ2-1 and V is TRBV6-5; a weak D match, TRBD2 (6 bases). V dropped 2 bases and J dropped 3 bases, with 8 bases sitting between them. The CDR3 length is 14 residues. The germline gives CDR1 MNHEY, CDR2 SVGAGI. The CDR3 spells CASSYVADYNEQFF. Written as DNA, the CDR3 is TGTGCCAGCAGTTACGTAGCGGACTACAATGAGCAGTTCTTC.

The gene calls are TRBV4-1 and TRBJ2-2, with 12 positions matching TRBD2. The V gene's germline CDR1 is MGHRA and CDR2 YSYEKL. The J segment lost 6 bases and the V segment lost 4 bases, leaving 6 bases of the junction unmatched. This CDR3 spans 16 amino acids. The CDR3 sequence is CASSPRTSGTAGELFF. For the CDR3, the DNA is TGCGCCAGCAGCCCCAGGACTAGCGGGACGGCCGGGGAGCTGTTTTTT.

The chain joins TRBV11-1 to TRBJ2-1; D is perhaps TRBD2 (6 bases). Trimming left V 5 bases short and J 8 bases short, with 13 bases between. CDR3 length: 13 amino acids. Looked up from germline, CDR1 is SGHAT and CDR2 is FQDESV (reference sequence). CDR3 sequence reads: CASSPTRRDEQFF. The CDR3 DNA sequence: TGTGCCAGCAGCCCAACGCGGAGGGATGAGCAGTTCTTC. Full variable domain (rest looked up from reference TRBV11-1 and TRBJ2-1): EAEVAQSPRYKITEKSQAVAFWCDPISGHATLYWYRQILGQGPELLVQFQDESVVDDSQLPKDRFSAERLKGVDSTLKIQPAELGDSAMYLCASSPTRRDEQFFGPGTRLTVL.

The genes are TRBV18 and TRBJ2-1; 8 nucleotides agree with TRBD2. J gave up 7 bases and V 5 bases, and 7 bases lay outside the gene matches. Germline assignment: CDR1 KGHSH and CDR2 LQKENI. This CDR3 contains 14 residues. The CDR3 DNA reads TGTGCCAGCTCAGCAACTAGCGGTCTTAATGAGCAGTTCTTC. Its protein product is CASSATSGLNEQFF. Full variable domain (rest looked up from reference TRBV18 and TRBJ2-1): NAGVMQNPRHLVRRRGQEARLRCSPMKGHSHVYWYRQLPEEGLKFMVYLQKENIIDESGMPKERFSAEFPKEGPSILRIQQVVRGDSAAYFCASSATSGLNEQFFGPGTRLTVL.

The chain carries TRBV7-8 and TRBJ2-7; D gene uncertain. CDR1 and CDR2 (germline): SGHVS, FQNEAQ. Trimming pared 5 bases from V and 3 bases from J, leaving 8 bases between. The CDR3 spans 12 residues. The CDR3 region is CASSEADYEQYF. The CDR3 DNA follows: TGTGCCAGCAGCGAGGCCGACTACGAGCAGTACTTC.

This clone was seen only once. The genes are TRBV14 and TRBJ2-1, with 7 bases fitting TRBD2. The ends lost 4 bases at V and 9 bases at J; junction bases unmatched: 12. The CDR3 is 15 amino acids. Looked up from germline, CDR1 is SGHDN and CDR2 is FVKESK. The CDR3 region has the DNA TGTGCCAGCAGCCGGGATGTCGGCGGGAGAGGTGAGCAGTTCTTC. Its protein is CASSRDVGGRGEQFF. The full variable domain, with the rest looked up from reference TRBV14 and TRBJ2-1, is EAGVTQFPSHSVIEKGQTVTLRCDPISGHDNLYWYRRVMGKEIKFLLHFVKESKQDESGMPNNRFLAERTGGTYSTLKVQPAELEDSGVYFCASSRDVGGRGEQFFGPGTRLTVL.

The chain uses TRBV7-2 and TRBJ1-2; D is unresolved. Germline CDR1 is SGHTA and CDR2 is FQGNSA. The CDR3 contains 16 residues. V shed 5 bases and J shed 2 bases, with 18 bases lying between them. In DNA, the CDR3 is TGTGCCAGCAGCATAGGTCCCGACGCCCTAAACTATGGCTACACCTTC. It translates to CASSIGPDALNYGYTF.

This clone was observed once. The rearrangement uses TRBV9 and TRBJ1-1; D uncertain. Germline values: CDR1 SGDLS, CDR2 YYNGEE. The CDR3 contains 14 residues. V was trimmed by 4 bases and J by 4 bases, leaving 14 bases between them. DNA of the CDR3: TGTGCCAGCAGCTCCGAGACCCCCGTCACTGAAGCTTTCTTT. Protein product: CASSSETPVTEAFF.

V gene TRBV4-1 combines with J gene TRBJ2-1; 12 bases line up with TRBD2. V shed 7 bases and J 8 bases; nucleotides not matched to a gene: 9. This CDR3 contains 15 residues. In germline, CDR1 is MGHRA, CDR2 YSYEKL. The CDR3 sequence is CASTRLAGELDEQFF. In nucleotides, the CDR3 is TGCGCCAGCACCCGACTAGCGGGAGAGTTGGATGAGCAGTTCTTC.

Comment on this clone: In the same sample, other DNA sequences code for this CDR3. V is TRBV4-3 and J is TRBJ2-7; 10 nucleotides align to TRBD1. Unmatched junction bases numbered 1, after V lost 3 bases and J lost 2 bases. There are 14 residues in the CDR3. Per germline, CDR1 LGHNA and CDR2 YSLEER. The CDR3 is CASSQGQGTYEQYF. Written as DNA, the CDR3 is TGCGCCAGCAGCCAGGGACAGGGGACCTACGAGCAGTACTTC.

As concerns this clone: A much more abundant neighbour one base away suggests this may be a read error. The chain couples TRBV2 to TRBJ2-7; D is uncertain. Trimming removed 6 bases from V and 3 bases from J, with 6 bases in between. Looked up from germline, CDR1 is SNHLY and CDR2 is FYNNEI. The CDR3 consists of 11 residues. CDR3 DNA sequence: TGTGCCAGCAGGTCCTACTACGAGCAGTACTTC. Translating it yields CASRSYYEQYF.

The chain couples TRBV4-1 to TRBJ2-2; D remains ambiguous. Germline CDR1 and CDR2: MGHRA and YSYEKL. Trimming left V 4 bases short and J 4 bases short, with 10 bases between. The CDR3 has 14 amino acids. CDR3 nucleotides: TGCGCCAGCAGCCCCCCTGCTTCCACCGGGGAGCTGTTTTTT. The encoded protein is CASSPPASTGELFF.

This clone was picked up one time. The chain carries TRBV7-9 and TRBJ1-1; D possibly corresponds to TRBD1 (6 bases). The CDR3 length is 14 residues. Trimming took off 5 bases at V and 3 bases at J, with 13 bases between the two ends. CDR1 and CDR2 (germline): SEHNR, FQNEAQ (reference sequence). CDR3 sequence reads: CASSPQGGDTEAFF. The CDR3 nucleotides are TGTGCCAGCAGCCCACAGGGAGGCGACACTGAAGCTTTCTTT.

The V gene is TRBV27, the J gene TRBJ2-5; TRBD1 aligns across 8 bases. The CDR3 has 15 residues. Germline assignment: CDR1 MNHEY and CDR2 SMNVEV (reference sequence). V lost 3 bases and J lost 7; bases outside the gene matches: 10. CDR3 loop: CASSLAGQGVMTQYF. CDR3 DNA: TGTGCCAGCAGTTTGGCCGGACAGGGAGTTATGACCCAGTACTTC.

V is TRBV5-1 and J is TRBJ1-4; D possibly corresponds to TRBD1 (6 bases). V was shortened by 2 bases and J by 0 bases, with 11 bases between the two germline ends. This CDR3 region has 16 residues. CDR1 is SGHRS and CDR2 is YFSETQ in the germline V gene. The CDR3 protein is CASSFNRVATNEKLFF. The CDR3 DNA sequence: TGCGCCAGCAGCTTCAACAGGGTGGCAACTAATGAAAAACTGTTTTTT.

The V call is TRBV7-8, the J call TRBJ2-1; maybe TRBD2 (5 bases). The germline V gene has CDR1 SGHVS and CDR2 FQNEAQ. The CDR3 contains 12 residues. The V gene lost 2 bases and the J gene lost 10 bases, with 9 bases spanning the gap. For the CDR3, the DNA is TGTGCCAGCAGCTTAACGGGGAAGGAGCAGTTCTTC. Protein: CASSLTGKEQFF.

The J gene is TRBJ1-1, the V gene TRBV7-6; D is perhaps TRBD1 (6 bases). Germline lookup yields CDR1 SGHVS and CDR2 FNYEAQ. The length of the CDR3 is 14 residues. The V end was cut by 4 bases, the J end by 0 bases, with 9 bases between. Written as DNA, the CDR3 is TGTGCCAGCAGCTCGGGACACCTGAACACTGAAGCTTTCTTT. Its protein product is CASSSGHLNTEAFF.

The chain carries TRBV7-9 and TRBJ1-1; maybe TRBD1 (6 bases). Germline V lookup: CDR1 SEHNR, CDR2 FQNEAQ (reference sequence). V was trimmed by 2 bases and J by 9 bases, leaving 16 bases between them. The CDR3 has 14 residues. The DNA of the CDR3 is TGTGCCAGCAGCTTAAGTACGGAGGGGGGGAAAGCTTTCTTT. This translates into CASSLSTEGGKAFF.

This clone was counted once. The chain links TRBV5-6 to TRBJ2-7; 11 nucleotides match TRBD2. CDR3 length equals 15 residues. CDR1 SGHDT and CDR2 YYEEEE come from the germline V gene. The trim removed 4 bases at V and 2 bases at J, leaving 5 bases unmatched. The CDR3 DNA reads TGTGCCAGCAGCCCGGGACTAGCGGCCCCCTACGAGCAGTACTTC. This translates into CASSPGLAAPYEQYF.

The rearrangement links TRBV5-1 to TRBJ2-5; D perhaps matches TRBD2 (5 bases). Per the germline V gene, CDR1 is SGHRS and CDR2 is YFSETQ. The germline V and J ends were trimmed by 1 base and 0 bases, with 7 bases remaining between them. This CDR3 is built from 14 residues. CDR3 in amino acids: CASSLSRDQETQYF. DNA for the CDR3: TGCGCCAGCAGCTTGTCGCGGGACCAAGAGACCCAGTACTTC.

The chain couples TRBV25-1 to TRBJ2-1; 10 bases match TRBD2. CDR1 and CDR2 (germline): MGHDK, SYGVNS. This CDR3 has 15 residues. V shed 8 bases and J 7 bases; nucleotides not matched to a gene: 11. The chain's CDR3 is CASGYRASGRNEQFF. The CDR3 nucleotides read TGTGCCAGCGGGTATCGGGCTAGCGGGAGAAATGAGCAGTTCTTC.

V is TRBV4-1 and J is TRBJ1-4; the D gene is possibly TRBD1 (5 bases). The CDR3 length is 15 residues. CDR1 is MGHRA and CDR2 is YSYEKL in the germline V gene. V was pared by 3 bases and J by 8 bases, with 16 bases between. DNA of the CDR3: TGCGCCAGCAGCCAGTTCTGGGGGTCGGGAGAAAAACTGTTTTTT. This encodes CASSQFWGSGEKLFF.

The chain recombines TRBV7-9 with TRBJ2-1; 13 bases agree with TRBD2. The V segment lost 7 bases and the J segment 6 bases; nucleotides outside the gene matches: 9. Germline V gives CDR1 SEHNR, CDR2 FQNEAQ (reference sequence). CDR3 length: 16 amino acids. The CDR3 nucleotides are TGTGCCAGCATCGCGAAACTAGCGGGAGGGCCCAATGAGCAGTTCTTC. Residues: CASIAKLAGGPNEQFF.

This clone was seen many times. The chain combines TRBV7-2 with TRBJ1-1, with D unclear. CDR3 length equals 12 residues. The V gene lost 3 bases and the J gene lost 7 bases, with 9 bases spanning the gap. In germline, CDR1 is SGHTA, CDR2 FQGNSA. The CDR3 DNA is TGTGCCAGCAGCTTGGGGTTTTATGAAGCTTTCTTT. Translation gives CASSLGFYEAFF.

This clone was observed once. The chain couples TRBV10-1 to TRBJ2-1; 7 positions agree with TRBD2. The germline V gene has CDR1 WNHNN and CDR2 SYGVQD (reference sequence). Losses at the gene ends were 6 bases for V and 7 bases for J; bases not matched to a gene: 0. There are 11 residues in the CDR3. DNA for the CDR3: TGCGCCAGCAGCGGGGGGAATGAGCAGTTCTTC. Translation: CASSGGNEQFF.